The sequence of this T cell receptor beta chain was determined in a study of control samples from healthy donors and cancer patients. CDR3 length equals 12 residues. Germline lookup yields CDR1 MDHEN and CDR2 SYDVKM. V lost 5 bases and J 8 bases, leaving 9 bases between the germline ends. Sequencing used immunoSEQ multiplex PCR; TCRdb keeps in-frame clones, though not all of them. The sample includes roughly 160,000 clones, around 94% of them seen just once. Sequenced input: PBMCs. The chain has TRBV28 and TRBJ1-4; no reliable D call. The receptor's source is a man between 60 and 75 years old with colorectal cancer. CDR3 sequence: CASSPGLEKLFF. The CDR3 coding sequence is TGTGCCAGCAGTCCCGGCCTGGAAAAACTGTTTTTT.